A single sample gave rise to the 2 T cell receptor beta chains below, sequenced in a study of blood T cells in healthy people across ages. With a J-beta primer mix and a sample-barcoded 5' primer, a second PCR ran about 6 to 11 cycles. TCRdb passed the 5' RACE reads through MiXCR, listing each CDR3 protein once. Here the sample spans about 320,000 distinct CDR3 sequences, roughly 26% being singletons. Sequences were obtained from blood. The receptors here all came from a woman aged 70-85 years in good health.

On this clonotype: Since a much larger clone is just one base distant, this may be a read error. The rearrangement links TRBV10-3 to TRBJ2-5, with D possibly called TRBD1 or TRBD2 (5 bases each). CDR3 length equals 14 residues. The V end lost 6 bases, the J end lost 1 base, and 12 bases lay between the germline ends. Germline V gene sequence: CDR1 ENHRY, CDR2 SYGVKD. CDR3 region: CAIRGDPPQETQYF. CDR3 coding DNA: TGTGCCATCAGGGGGGACCCTCCCCAAGAGACCCAGTACTTC.

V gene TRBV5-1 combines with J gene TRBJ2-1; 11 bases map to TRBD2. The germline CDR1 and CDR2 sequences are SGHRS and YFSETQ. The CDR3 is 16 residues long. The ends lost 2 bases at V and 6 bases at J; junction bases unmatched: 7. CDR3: CASSLGGLAGCNEQFF. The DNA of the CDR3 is TGCGCCAGCAGCTTAGGAGGACTAGCGGGTTGCAATGAGCAGTTCTTC.